What follows are 10 T cell receptor beta chains derived from one specimen sequenced in a study of shared clonotypes between healthy human individuals. Assay used: immunoSEQ multiplex PCR; TCRdb lists only in-frame clones, some missing. In the table there are around 1,100,000 clones, around three quarters of which are singletons. What was sequenced was memory CD4+ T cells from PBMCs. Subset denoted: CD45RA-negative fraction. These receptors originate from a young man in good health. Some clones in this sample may be carry-over from other donors' samples.

The chain employs TRBV7-6 and TRBJ2-6, with D uncertain. Germline lookup yields CDR1 SGHVS and CDR2 FNYEAQ. The CDR3 covers 19 residues. Trimming left V 3 bases short and J 1 base short, with 19 bases between. The CDR3 bases are TGTGCCAGCAGCTTCGAGGTAGCCGGAGTAGGTTCTGGGGCCAACGTCCTGACTTTC. This codes for CASSFEVAGVGSGANVLTF.

CDR3 sequence reads: CAWSRQIATNEKLFF. CDR3 DNA sequence: TGTGCCTGGAGCCGACAGATTGCAACTAATGAAAAACTGTTTTTT. This rearrangement joins TRBV30 to TRBJ1-4; D is possibly TRBD1 (5 bases). Germline CDR1 reads GTSNPN; CDR2 reads SVGIG (reference sequence). The V end was cut by 3 bases, the J end by 0 bases, with 11 bases between. There are 15 residues in the CDR3.

The chain has TRBV29-1 and TRBJ2-5; TRBD1 matches at 9 bases. The CDR3 is made up of 17 amino acids. V shed 0 bases, J shed 2 bases, and the junction held 10 bases outside the gene matches. Per the germline V gene, CDR1 is SQVTM and CDR2 is ANQGSEA. The DNA for the CDR3 is TGCAGCGTTGAAGATCTAGGAGACAGGGGGTTACAAGAGACCCAGTACTTC. Translation gives CSVEDLGDRGLQETQYF.

This chain uses TRBV7-2 with TRBJ2-3; the match to TRBD1 covers 8 bases. Per the germline V gene, CDR1 is SGHTA and CDR2 is FQGNSA. V gave up 5 bases and J gave up 4 bases; unmatched junction bases: 11. This CDR3 has 16 amino acids. This chain's CDR3 is CASSRSGQGTADTQYF. CDR3 in DNA: TGTGCCAGCAGCCGAAGTGGACAGGGAACGGCAGATACGCAGTATTTT.

The chain has TRBV5-1 and TRBJ1-4; 8 positions match TRBD1. CDR3 length: 15 amino acids. Germline CDR1 reads SGHRS; CDR2 reads YFSETQ. The V and J ends lost 1 base and 7 bases, in that order; junction bases with no gene match: 6. The CDR3, as DNA: TGCGCCAGCAGCTTGACAGGGGGGTTTACTGAAAAACTGTTTTTT. It specifies CASSLTGGFTEKLFF.

This clone showed up just a few times. This sequence joins TRBV6-1 and TRBJ2-7; D assignment may be TRBD1 or TRBD2 (5 bases each). The V end was cut by 2 bases, the J end by 3 bases, with 17 bases between. The CDR3 contains 16 residues. Germline CDR1 reads MNHNS; CDR2 reads SASEGT. The CDR3 loop reads CASSERTPYGLYEQYF. The CDR3 bases are TGTGCCAGCAGTGAAAGGACACCTTATGGACTCTACGAGCAGTACTTC.

The chain combines TRBV19 with TRBJ2-2; D not resolved. Germline values: CDR1 LNHDA, CDR2 SQIVND (reference sequence). CDR3 length equals 12 residues. Trimming took 2 bases from V and 2 from J, leaving 0 bases between them. The CDR3 loop reads CASSINTGELFF. The CDR3 coding sequence is TGTGCCAGTAGTATAAACACCGGGGAGCTGTTTTTT.

The rearrangement links TRBV5-4 to TRBJ2-3; D remains unclear. The CDR3 spans 15 residues. Trimming took 1 base from V and 2 from J, leaving 11 bases between them. Germline V gene sequence: CDR1 SGHNT, CDR2 YYREEE (reference sequence). The chain's CDR3 is CASSLPSGSTDTQYF. In DNA form, the CDR3 reads TGTGCCAGCAGCTTGCCTTCTGGGTCCACAGATACGCAGTATTTT.

The rearrangement links TRBV28 to TRBJ2-7; unclear D gene. V was trimmed by 3 bases and J by 2 bases, leaving 14 bases between them. CDR3 size: 15 residues. Germline CDR1 MDHEN, CDR2 SYDVKM. The CDR3 region is CASSFLRYSPYEQYF. The DNA of the CDR3 is TGTGCCAGCAGTTTCCTCCGCTACTCACCCTACGAGCAGTACTTC.

The chain uses TRBV6-1 and TRBJ2-7, with D possibly being TRBD2 (6 bases). The CDR3 is 17 amino acids. Germline V gene lookup returns CDR1 MNHNS and CDR2 SASEGT. V was trimmed by 2 bases and J by 2 bases, leaving 19 bases between them. The CDR3 DNA is TGTGCCAGCAGTGAAAAGTTGGGGTCCCCGGGGGCCTACGAGCAGTACTTC. Its translation is CASSEKLGSPGAYEQYF.